This is a list of T cell receptor beta chains from one sample in a study of blood T cell repertoires in COVID-19. Libraries were prepared by immunoSEQ multiplex PCR; TCRdb keeps only in-frame clonotypes and omits some of them. This table holds about 150,000 clones, almost 80% found once. The sequencing input was peripheral blood. The receptors were gathered from a man aged 55 to 70 who had recovered from COVID-19. CDR3s leave out the opening cysteine and the closing phenylalanine or tryptophan. Size tells how often a clone was seen (once, few, many) or the class of an expanded clone, and some rows leave it out.

j_gene: TRBJ2-7; len: 14; abundance: once; v_gene: TRBV6-4; CDR3aa: ASSPPGQGVPYEQY
j_gene: TRBJ2-2; len: 13; abundance: NA; v_gene: TRBV9; CDR3aa: ASSVEASLAGELF
j_gene: TRBJ2-5; len: 16; abundance: NA; v_gene: TRBV3-1/TRBV3-2; CDR3aa: ASSPRAGGAPPQETQY
j_gene: TRBJ2-3; len: 14; abundance: NA; v_gene: TRBV11-2; CDR3aa: ASSSGLAGAVDTQY
j_gene: TRBJ2-2; len: 12; abundance: many; v_gene: TRBV19; CDR3aa: ASSAGVDTGELF
j_gene: TRBJ2-5; len: 14; abundance: NA; v_gene: TRBV19; CDR3aa: ASSNWDRGDQETQY
j_gene: TRBJ2-1; len: 13; abundance: NA; v_gene: TRBV9; CDR3aa: ASSVAGAVTNEQF
j_gene: TRBJ1-6; len: 10; abundance: NA; v_gene: TRBV30; CDR3aa: AWSRQALTLH
j_gene: TRBJ2-7; len: 12; abundance: few; v_gene: TRBV5-5; CDR3aa: ASSRTGDGYEQY
j_gene: TRBJ1-1; len: 12; abundance: once; v_gene: TRBV2; CDR3aa: ATAPTGGGTEAF
j_gene: TRBJ2-5; len: 15; abundance: NA; v_gene: TRBV27; CDR3aa: ASSFYGGDEVEETQY
j_gene: TRBJ2-3; len: 15; abundance: NA; v_gene: TRBV27; CDR3aa: ASSFQGLAGGIDTQY
j_gene: TRBJ2-3; len: 12; abundance: NA; v_gene: TRBV7-2; CDR3aa: ASSLGGMTDTQY
j_gene: TRBJ2-4; len: 10; abundance: NA; v_gene: TRBV6-5; CDR3aa: AGGEAKNIQY
j_gene: TRBJ1-4; len: 15; abundance: few; v_gene: TRBV6-1; CDR3aa: ASSEAAGAATNEKLF
j_gene: TRBJ1-3; len: 14; abundance: NA; v_gene: TRBV5-1; CDR3aa: ASSRGIGESGNTIY
j_gene: TRBJ2-3; len: 14; abundance: NA; v_gene: TRBV4-3; CDR3aa: ASSQESASSTDTQY
j_gene: TRBJ2-5; len: 12; abundance: few; v_gene: TRBV19; CDR3aa: ASSLGASQETQY
j_gene: TRBJ1-1; len: 11; abundance: NA; v_gene: TRBV6-6; CDR3aa: ASSSEMNTEAF
j_gene: TRBJ2-2; len: 14; abundance: NA; v_gene: TRBV10-1; CDR3aa: ASRATSGRFTGELF
j_gene: TRBJ2-5; len: 10; abundance: NA; v_gene: TRBV18; CDR3aa: ASSPVEETQY
j_gene: TRBJ2-3; len: 12; abundance: NA; v_gene: TRBV5-1; CDR3aa: ASGLADPTDTQY
j_gene: TRBJ2-2; len: 10; abundance: NA; v_gene: TRBV12-3/TRBV12-4; CDR3aa: ASNLNTGELF
j_gene: TRBJ1-5; len: 13; abundance: NA; v_gene: TRBV20-1; CDR3aa: SASGGTGENQPQH
j_gene: TRBJ2-3; len: 12; abundance: NA; v_gene: TRBV19; CDR3aa: ASSAGAAGDTQY
j_gene: TRBJ2-1; len: 11; abundance: NA; v_gene: TRBV28; CDR3aa: ASEGGSVGEQF
j_gene: TRBJ2-5; len: 15; abundance: NA; v_gene: TRBV9; CDR3aa: ASSASGGQGVGETQY
j_gene: TRBJ2-2; len: 15; abundance: NA; v_gene: TRBV18; CDR3aa: ASSPPGQGAYTGELF
j_gene: TRBJ2-1; len: 13; abundance: few; v_gene: TRBV15; CDR3aa: ATSRDGTSGNEQF
j_gene: TRBJ1-4; len: 13; abundance: once; v_gene: TRBV6-5; CDR3aa: ATGDRGQVNEKLF
j_gene: TRBJ2-2; len: 13; abundance: NA; v_gene: TRBV5-6; CDR3aa: ASSIGQGGTGELF
j_gene: TRBJ2-5; len: 14; abundance: NA; v_gene: TRBV24-1; CDR3aa: ATSESGTGGQETQY
j_gene: TRBJ1-2; len: 14; abundance: NA; v_gene: TRBV4-3; CDR3aa: ASSQEMGQANYGYT
j_gene: TRBJ2-1; len: 14; abundance: NA; v_gene: TRBV28; CDR3aa: ASSLPPGFRWNEQF
j_gene: TRBJ2-1; len: 13; abundance: NA; v_gene: TRBV19; CDR3aa: ASSKLDRENNEQF
j_gene: TRBJ1-5; len: 12; abundance: few; v_gene: TRBV28; CDR3aa: ASSPTGGGQPQH
j_gene: TRBJ2-3; len: 13; abundance: NA; v_gene: TRBV5-4; CDR3aa: ASATLGSGTDTQY
j_gene: TRBJ2-1; len: 11; abundance: NA; v_gene: TRBV2; CDR3aa: ASSVQGWDEQF
j_gene: TRBJ2-3; len: 13; abundance: NA; v_gene: TRBV19; CDR3aa: ASSPSGQGTDTQY
j_gene: TRBJ1-5; len: 12; abundance: NA; v_gene: TRBV5-1; CDR3aa: ASSFGTDNQPQH
j_gene: TRBJ1-3; len: 9; abundance: NA; v_gene: TRBV5-5; CDR3aa: ASSARDTIY
j_gene: TRBJ1-1; len: 11; abundance: NA; v_gene: TRBV30; CDR3aa: AWSVARNTEAF
j_gene: TRBJ2-7; len: 12; abundance: once; v_gene: TRBV9; CDR3aa: ASSSGTESYEQY
j_gene: TRBJ2-6; len: 13; abundance: NA; v_gene: TRBV7-2; CDR3aa: ASSLESSGANVLT
j_gene: TRBJ1-5; len: 11; abundance: NA; v_gene: TRBV5-8; CDR3aa: ASNWLGNQPQH
j_gene: TRBJ1-4; len: 12; abundance: NA; v_gene: TRBV7-8; CDR3aa: ASSLIALGEKLF
j_gene: TRBJ1-1; len: 9; abundance: once; v_gene: TRBV3-1/TRBV3-2; CDR3aa: ASSRQYEAF
j_gene: TRBJ2-2; len: 14; abundance: NA; v_gene: TRBV2; CDR3aa: ASRNLGNTNTGELF